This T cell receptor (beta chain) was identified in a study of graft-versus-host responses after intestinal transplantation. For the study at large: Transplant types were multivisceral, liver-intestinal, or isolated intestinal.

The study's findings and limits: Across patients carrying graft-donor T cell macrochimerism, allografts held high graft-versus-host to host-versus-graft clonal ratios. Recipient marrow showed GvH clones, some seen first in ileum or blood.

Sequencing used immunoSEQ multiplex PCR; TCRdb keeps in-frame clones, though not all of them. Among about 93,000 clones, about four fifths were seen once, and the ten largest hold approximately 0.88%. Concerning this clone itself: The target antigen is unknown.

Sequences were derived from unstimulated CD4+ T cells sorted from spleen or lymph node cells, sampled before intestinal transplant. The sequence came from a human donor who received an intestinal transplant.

The CDR3, as DNA: TGTGCCAGCAGCTTGGACAGGGACGTTTACGAGCAGTACTTC. Amino acid sequence: CASSLDRDVYEQYF. V is TRBV11-2 and J is TRBJ2-7; TRBD1 aligns across 8 bases. The ends lost 3 bases at V and 4 bases at J; junction bases unmatched: 5. The germline V gene has CDR1 SGHAT and CDR2 FQNNGV. This CDR3 is 14 amino acids long. Combining the CDR3 with reference TRBV11-2 and TRBJ2-7 gives the whole variable domain EAGVAQSPRYKIIEKRQSVAFWCNPISGHATLYWYQQILGQGPKLLIQFQNNGVVDDSQLPKDRFSAERLKGVDSTLKIQPAKLEDSAVYLCASSLDRDVYEQYFGPGTRLTVT.